This T cell receptor beta chain comes out of a study of patients and donors after allogeneic stem cell transplantation. TCRdb passed the RT-PCR reads through MiXCR, listing each CDR3 protein once. The sample includes about 88,000 distinct CDR3 sequences, around 46% of them seen just once. The CDR3 sequence is 13 residues long. Germline V gene sequence: CDR1 GTSNPN, CDR2 SVGIG (reference sequence). Trimming left V 0 bases short and J 1 base short, with 6 bases between. The sequencing sample was made of blood, either unsorted or a sorted T cell fraction (not recorded which). This chain uses TRBV30 with TRBJ1-1; D ambiguous. The clonotype was recovered from a human donor who was either an allogeneic HSCT recipient or a stem cell or donor lymphocyte infusion donor (not recorded which). It is not recorded whose cells these are; they may come from a transplant donor. CDR3 sequence reads: CAWSVGGNTEAFF. CDR3 nucleotides: TGTGCCTGGAGTGTAGGAGGGAACACTGAAGCTTTCTTT.